The next 8 T cell receptor beta chains were all read from a single sample in a study of T cell responses to AZD1222 COVID-19 vaccine. Sequenced by immunoSEQ multiplex PCR; TCRdb stores in-frame clones only, minus some. The profile shows 100,000 or so clones, roughly 89% of them singletons. The sequenced sample was peripheral blood, obtained on day 0 of AZD1222 vaccination. The receptors stem from an adult in good health.

This chain links TRBV3-1 (or the pseudogene TRBV3-2) with TRBJ1-6; D gene unclear. Trimming stripped 0 bases from V and 14 bases from J, with 8 bases between. Germline-derived CDR1 and CDR2 are LGHDT and YNNKEL (reference sequence). The CDR3 has 12 residues. CDR3 residues: CASSQESQTLHF. CDR3 nucleotide sequence: TGTGCCAGCAGCCAAGAGTCGCAGACCCTCCACTTT.

The chain couples TRBV24-1 to TRBJ2-1; D is unclear. V gave up 3 bases and J gave up 11 bases, with 10 bases separating them. The CDR3 is 12 amino acids. The germline CDR1 and CDR2 sequences are KGHDR and SFDVKD. The DNA for the CDR3 is TGTGCCACCAGTGATGGTCCGCGCCAGCAGTTCTTC. Translated, it gives CATSDGPRQQFF.

V is TRBV6-5 and J is TRBJ1-1; the D gene is possibly TRBD1 (5 bases). Per germline, CDR1 MNHEY and CDR2 SVGAGI. V was pared by 7 bases and J by 4 bases, with 16 bases between. The CDR3 length is 14 residues. The CDR3 bases are TGTGCCAGCACTCGTATCCAGGGTGGCACTGAAGCTTTCTTT. Translation: CASTRIQGGTEAFF.

This sequence joins TRBV9 and TRBJ2-2; D uncertain. Germline V gene lookup returns CDR1 SGDLS and CDR2 YYNGEE. Between the trimmed V and J ends, which lost 3 bases and 8 bases, there was a span of 11 bases. The CDR3 runs 13 residues. CDR3 coding DNA: TGTGCCAGCAGCGCGAAAACAGCAGGGGAGCTGTTTTTT. Its translation is CASSAKTAGELFF.

The chain recombines TRBV11-2 with TRBJ1-5; D is unresolved. Between the trimmed V and J ends, which lost 2 bases and 4 bases, there was a span of 9 bases. Germline CDR1 reads SGHAT; CDR2 reads FQNNGV. This CDR3 is built from 14 residues. The CDR3 sequence is CASSLSGPNQPQHF. DNA of the CDR3: TGTGCCAGCAGCTTATCCGGCCCAAATCAGCCCCAGCATTTT.

The genes are TRBV9 and TRBJ1-3, with D hard to call. The CDR3 spans 13 residues. Germline V CDR1 and CDR2: SGDLS, YYNGEE. Trimming removed 7 bases at V and 4 bases at J, with 12 bases between. CDR3 amino acids: CASQSGSGNTIYF. The CDR3 nucleotides read TGTGCCAGCCAGAGTGGCTCAGGAAACACCATATATTTT.

This chain uses TRBV7-9 with TRBJ2-1, with TRBD2 identical over 10 bases. The CDR3 sequence is 16 residues long. Germline CDR1 SEHNR, CDR2 FQNEAQ (reference sequence). J was trimmed by 7 bases and V by 1 base; bases with no gene match: 7. CDR3 amino acids: CASSLDWLAGVNEQFF. The DNA of the CDR3 is TGTGCCAGCAGCTTAGATTGGCTAGCGGGGGTAAATGAGCAGTTCTTC.

The V call is TRBV11-3, the J call TRBJ2-2, with 8 bases lining up with TRBD2. The CDR3 consists of 16 residues. Trimming cost V 5 bases and J 3 bases; bases outside gene matches: 8. Germline CDR1 SGHNT, CDR2 YENEEA. The chain's CDR3 is CASSPLAGRHTGELFF. The DNA of the CDR3 is TGTGCCAGCAGCCCATTAGCGGGAAGACACACCGGGGAGCTGTTTTTT.